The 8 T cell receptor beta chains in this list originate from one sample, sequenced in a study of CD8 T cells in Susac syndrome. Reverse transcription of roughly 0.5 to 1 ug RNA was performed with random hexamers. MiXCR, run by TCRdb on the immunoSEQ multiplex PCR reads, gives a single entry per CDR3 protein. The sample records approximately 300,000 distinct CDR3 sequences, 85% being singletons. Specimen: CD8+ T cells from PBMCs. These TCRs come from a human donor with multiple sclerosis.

The CDR3 loop is CASSQVLNGGGPGELFF. Written as DNA, the CDR3 is TGCGCCAGCAGCCAAGTCCTAAACGGGGGAGGGCCCGGGGAGCTGTTTTTT. The V gene is TRBV4-3, the J gene TRBJ2-2, with 7 bases lining up with TRBD2. With 1 base clipped from V and 6 bases from J, the junction kept 11 bases outside the gene matches. The germline V gene encodes CDR1 LGHNA and CDR2 YSLEER. The CDR3 has 17 amino acids.

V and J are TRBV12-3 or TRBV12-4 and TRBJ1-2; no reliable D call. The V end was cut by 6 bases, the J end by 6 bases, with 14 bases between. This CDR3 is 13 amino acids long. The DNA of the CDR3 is TGTGCCAGCAGCCCCGAAGGAGACGATGGCTACACCTTC. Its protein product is CASSPEGDDGYTF.

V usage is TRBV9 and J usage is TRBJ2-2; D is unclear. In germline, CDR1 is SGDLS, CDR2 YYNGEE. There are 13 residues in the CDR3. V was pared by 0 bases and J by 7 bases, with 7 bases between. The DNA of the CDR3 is TGTGCCAGCAGCGTAGAGGGCTTCGGGGAGCTGTTTTTT. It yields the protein CASSVEGFGELFF.

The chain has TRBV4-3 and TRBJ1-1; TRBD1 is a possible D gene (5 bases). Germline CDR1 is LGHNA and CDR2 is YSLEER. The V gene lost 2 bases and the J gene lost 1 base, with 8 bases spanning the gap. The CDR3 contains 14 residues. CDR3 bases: TGCGCCAGCAGCCAAATAGGGGAGAACACTGAAGCTTTCTTT. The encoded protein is CASSQIGENTEAFF.

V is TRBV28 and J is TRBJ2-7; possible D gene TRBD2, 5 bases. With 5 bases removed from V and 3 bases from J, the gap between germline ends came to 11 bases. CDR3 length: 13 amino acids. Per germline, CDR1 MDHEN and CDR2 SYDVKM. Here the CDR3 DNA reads TGTGCCAGCAGTGACCGGGATGACTACGAGCAGTACTTC. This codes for CASSDRDDYEQYF.

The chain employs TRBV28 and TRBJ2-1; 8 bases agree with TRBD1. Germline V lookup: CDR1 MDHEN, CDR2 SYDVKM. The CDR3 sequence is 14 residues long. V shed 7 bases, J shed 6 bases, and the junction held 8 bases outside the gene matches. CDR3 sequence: CASNFYQGANEQFF. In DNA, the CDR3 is TGTGCCAGCAATTTCTATCAGGGGGCCAATGAGCAGTTCTTC.

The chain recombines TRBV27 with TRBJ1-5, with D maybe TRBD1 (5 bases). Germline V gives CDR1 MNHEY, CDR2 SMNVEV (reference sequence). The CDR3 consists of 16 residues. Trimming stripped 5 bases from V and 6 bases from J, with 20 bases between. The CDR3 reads CASSPLPTGWSQPQHF. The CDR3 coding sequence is TGTGCCAGCAGTCCCCTCCCCACAGGCTGGAGTCAGCCCCAGCATTTT.

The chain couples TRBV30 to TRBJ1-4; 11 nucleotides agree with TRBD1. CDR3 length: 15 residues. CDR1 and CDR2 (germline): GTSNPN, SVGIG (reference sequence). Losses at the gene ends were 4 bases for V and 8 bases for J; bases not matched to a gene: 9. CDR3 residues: CAWTTKGTGGEKLFF. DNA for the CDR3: TGTGCCTGGACCACAAAGGGGACAGGGGGAGAAAAACTGTTTTTT.